Listed here are 26 T cell receptor beta chains from one sample, sequenced in a study of T cell repertoires in cytomegalovirus infection. TCRdb itself ran the reads through MiXCR, one entry per CDR3 protein. Of some 900,000 distinct CDR3 sequences listed, approximately 32% are singletons. What these receptors recognize is not known. Sequences were derived from cultured CD8+ T cells from PBMCs, sampled from culture after CMV antigen stimulation. These receptors all come from a human donor in good health (CMV status not recorded). Some clones in this sample may be carry-over from other donors' samples.

J is TRBJ1-2 and V is TRBV27, with TRBD1 as a possible D gene (5 bases). This CDR3 is built from 12 residues. Trimming pared 6 bases from V and 7 bases from J, leaving 12 bases between. Germline V gene lookup returns CDR1 MNHEY and CDR2 SMNVEV (reference sequence). The CDR3 loop is CASRAGMFGYTF. In DNA form, the CDR3 reads TGTGCCAGCAGGGCAGGGATGTTTGGCTACACCTTC.

The chain couples TRBV20-1 to TRBJ2-7, with TRBD1 identical over 7 bases. This CDR3 has 15 amino acids. Germline values: CDR1 DFQATT, CDR2 SNEGSKA (reference sequence). V shed 1 base, J shed 2 bases, and the junction held 8 bases outside the gene matches. The CDR3 here is CSARAPWQGAYEQYV. The DNA of the CDR3 is TGCAGTGCTAGAGCCCCGTGGCAGGGGGCCTACGAGCAGTACGTC.

The rearrangement links TRBV6-1 to TRBJ2-3; TRBD2 aligns across 12 bases. In germline, CDR1 is MNHNS, CDR2 SASEGT. The CDR3 is 16 residues long. J gave up 1 base and V 5 bases, and 4 bases lay outside the gene matches. The CDR3 spells CASSPWTSGGTDTQYF. CDR3 sequence (DNA): TGTGCCAGCAGTCCTTGGACTAGCGGGGGCACAGATACGCAGTATTTT.

This clonotype was recorded a few times. The J gene is TRBJ1-1, the V gene TRBV27, with D possibly matching TRBD1 (5 bases). The V and J ends lost 3 bases and 4 bases respectively, with 18 bases between them. Germline assignment: CDR1 MNHEY and CDR2 SMNVEV (reference sequence). The CDR3 length is 16 residues. The CDR3 coding sequence is TGTGCCAGCAGTTTGGGGGGAAGCCCGGGCGGCACTGAAGCTTTCTTT. The encoded protein is CASSLGGSPGGTEAFF.

The V call is TRBV19, the J call TRBJ2-1, with TRBD2 identical over 9 bases. J gave up 7 bases and V 1 base, and 2 bases lay outside the gene matches. This CDR3 is built from 14 residues. Germline lookup yields CDR1 LNHDA and CDR2 SQIVND (reference sequence). In nucleotides, the CDR3 is TGTGCCAGTAGTATAGCTAGCGGGGATAATGAGCAGTTCTTC. Translated: CASSIASGDNEQFF.

This rearrangement joins TRBV18 to TRBJ2-5; 8 bases fit TRBD1. V trimming: 3 bases; J trimming: 5 bases; junction bases outside the gene matches: 8. Germline V gene sequence: CDR1 KGHSH, CDR2 LQKENI. This CDR3 has 15 amino acids. CDR3 DNA: TGTGCCAGCTCACCCGATCAGGGGGCGCGGGAGACCCAGTACTTC. Translating gives CASSPDQGARETQYF.

This clonotype appeared a single time. J is TRBJ2-7 and V is TRBV27; D may be TRBD1 (5 bases). The CDR3 has 14 amino acids. Germline CDR1 MNHEY, CDR2 SMNVEV (reference sequence). Trimming removed 6 bases at V and 5 bases at J, with 17 bases between. The CDR3 DNA reads as TGTGCCAGCAGCCGTCGACCGGGCAGGGACGAGCAGTACGTC. Translated, it gives CASSRRPGRDEQYV.

In its sample, this clonotype ranks as medium-sized. The chain is built from TRBV5-5 and TRBJ1-5; D gene uncertain. Trimming stripped 7 bases from V and 3 bases from J, with 14 bases between. The CDR3 runs to 14 residues. The V gene's germline CDR1 is SGHKS and CDR2 YYEKEE (reference sequence). CDR3 sequence (DNA): TGTGCCAGCGAGGGAGGGCCAGTCAATCAGCCCCAGCATTTT. Residues: CASEGGPVNQPQHF.

The chain uses TRBV6-5 and TRBJ1-1; TRBD1 might be the D (5 bases). The germline V and J ends were trimmed by 0 bases and 0 bases, with 11 bases remaining between them. The CDR3 covers 16 residues. The germline CDR1 and CDR2 sequences are MNHEY and SVGAGI. DNA of the CDR3: TGTGCCAGCAGTTACTCAGGGACGAGGATGAACACTGAAGCTTTCTTT. It specifies CASSYSGTRMNTEAFF.

This rearrangement joins TRBV14 to TRBJ2-1, with 7 positions matching TRBD1. The germline V gene has CDR1 SGHDN and CDR2 FVKESK. The CDR3 sequence is 14 residues long. The ends lost 3 bases at V and 7 bases at J; junction bases unmatched: 6. In DNA form, the CDR3 reads TGTGCCAGCAGCCAGACAGGGACGGGTAATGAGCAGTTCTTC. Its translation: CASSQTGTGNEQFF.

This clonotype was picked up a small number of times. The gene calls are TRBV11-2 and TRBJ2-5, with a tentative D call TRBD2 (6 bases). Germline V CDR1 and CDR2: SGHAT, FQNNGV. The CDR3 covers 13 residues. Between the trimmed V and J ends, which lost 1 base and 9 bases, there was a span of 12 bases. In DNA, the CDR3 is TGTGCCAGCAGCTTAGGCCCCGGAGGGGCCCAGTACTTC. It specifies CASSLGPGGAQYF.

This clonotype was detected ten times or more. The V gene is TRBV12-3 or TRBV12-4, the J gene TRBJ1-1; 10 bases fit TRBD1. With V trimmed by 3 bases and J by 1 base, 11 bases remained unmatched. The CDR3 spans 18 residues. Written as DNA, the CDR3 is TGTGCCAGCAGTTTCTATTCGGGACAGGGGCCGGGGAACACTGAAGCTTTCTTT. This gives the protein CASSFYSGQGPGNTEAFF.

This clonotype was counted between two and nine times. The chain uses TRBV6-5 and TRBJ2-5; 8 bases map to TRBD1. The CDR3 extends over 19 amino acids. Germline values: CDR1 MNHEY, CDR2 SVGAGI. V lost 4 bases and J lost 1; bases outside the gene matches: 17. CDR3 bases: TGTGCCAGCAGTTCCCCGACAGGGTACGGGCAGGGGGCCCAAGAGACCCAGTACTTC. It translates to CASSSPTGYGQGAQETQYF.

The chain uses TRBV2 and TRBJ1-2; D possibly corresponds to TRBD1 (6 bases). V lost 10 bases and J lost 0, with 12 bases in between. This CDR3 contains 13 residues. The germline CDR1 and CDR2 sequences are SNHLY and FYNNEI. The CDR3 DNA follows: TGTGCCAACTTCGGGGGGCCTAACTATGGCTACACCTTC. Residues: CANFGGPNYGYTF.

The rearrangement joins TRBV6-2 or TRBV6-3 to TRBJ2-3; 9 nucleotides align to TRBD2. In germline, CDR1 is MNHEY, CDR2 SVGEGT. The CDR3 has 20 residues. J lost 4 bases, V lost 0 bases, and 17 bases had no gene match. The CDR3 nucleotides read TGTGCCAGCAGTTACTCGCCCCTCTCTGCGGGGGGGCCGAGCGCAGATACGCAGTATTTT. Amino acids: CASSYSPLSAGGPSADTQYF.

In DNA, the CDR3 is TGTGCCAGCAGCTTATTCGGGGGAGAGTTTGGCTATGGCTACACCTTC. It encodes CASSLFGGEFGYGYTF. This chain links TRBV7-6 with TRBJ1-2; a weak D match, TRBD1 (5 bases). Trimming cost V 2 bases and J 4 bases, with 17 bases left between them. Per the germline V gene, CDR1 is SGHVS and CDR2 is FNYEAQ. The CDR3 is 16 amino acids.

This clonotype was seen more than once but under ten times. The rearrangement links TRBV7-9 to TRBJ1-5; no clear D gene. The V and J ends lost 5 bases and 6 bases respectively, with 14 bases between them. The CDR3 runs 14 residues. CDR1 and CDR2 (germline): SEHNR, FQNEAQ (reference sequence). The CDR3: CASSEEGRPQPQHF. The CDR3 DNA follows: TGTGCCAGCAGCGAGGAAGGGCGGCCTCAGCCCCAGCATTTT.

This clonotype was found many times. The genes are TRBV7-6 and TRBJ2-3, with 11 bases aligning to TRBD2. CDR1 SGHVS and CDR2 FNYEAQ come from the germline V gene. The junction had 7 bases not matched to a gene; V was cut back by 1 base and J by 1 base. The CDR3 spans 18 residues. The CDR3 region is CASSLDHLAGGGTDTQYF. CDR3 nucleotide sequence: TGTGCCAGCAGCTTAGATCATCTAGCGGGGGGAGGCACAGATACGCAGTATTTT.

This clonotype came up a few times. The CDR3 is CASDQGPFLDSYNEQFF. Written as DNA, the CDR3 is TGTGCCAGCGATCAGGGGCCCTTCCTTGACTCCTACAATGAGCAGTTCTTC. The rearrangement uses TRBV6-6 and TRBJ2-1; possibly TRBD1 for D (6 bases). The CDR3 loop spans 17 amino acids. Trimming shortened V by 8 bases and J by 0 bases, and 20 bases separated the two germline ends. Per germline, CDR1 MNHNY and CDR2 SVGAGI (reference sequence).

J is TRBJ2-4 and V is TRBV7-9; the match to TRBD1 covers 8 bases. The V gene end was trimmed by 4 bases and the J gene end by 1 base; junction bases not matched to a gene: 6. Germline V CDR1 and CDR2: SEHNR, FQNEAQ (reference sequence). The CDR3 extends over 16 amino acids. The CDR3 DNA follows: TGTGCCAGCAGCTCCCGGACAGGGACCGCCAAAAACATTCAGTACTTC. This codes for CASSSRTGTAKNIQYF.

This clonotype has more than one count but fewer than ten. CDR3 sequence reads: CASSPTGRGDEQFF. For the CDR3, the DNA is TGTGCCAGCAGCCCCACGGGGAGGGGCGATGAGCAGTTCTTC. This chain connects TRBV7-9 to TRBJ2-1; 7 nucleotides align to TRBD2. Germline CDR1 is SEHNR and CDR2 is FQNEAQ (reference sequence). This CDR3 is 14 amino acids long. The trim removed 5 bases at V and 8 bases at J, leaving 9 bases unmatched.

The V gene is TRBV10-3, the J gene TRBJ1-5; D call uncertain. Germline V lookup: CDR1 ENHRY, CDR2 SYGVKD. V dropped 3 bases and J dropped 0 bases, with 6 bases sitting between them. CDR3 length equals 14 residues. The DNA of the CDR3 is TGTGCCATCAGTGACCGACTTAGCAATCAGCCCCAGCATTTT. Its protein product is CAISDRLSNQPQHF.

J is TRBJ2-1 and V is TRBV10-3, with a weak D call TRBD2 (5 bases). This CDR3 region has 15 residues. The germline CDR1 and CDR2 sequences are ENHRY and SYGVKD. Trimming stripped 5 bases from V and 10 bases from J, with 21 bases between. The chain's CDR3 is CAISPSSDSSVEQFF. CDR3 DNA sequence: TGTGCCATCAGTCCCTCTTCGGACTCGTCTGTGGAGCAGTTCTTC.

This chain joins TRBV27 and TRBJ1-2; 7 bases fit TRBD1. Germline V gene lookup returns CDR1 MNHEY and CDR2 SMNVEV (reference sequence). J gave up 6 bases and V 4 bases, and 17 bases lay outside the gene matches. This CDR3 comprises 17 residues. The CDR3 sequence: CASSSPLRDRRGDGYTF. The DNA for the CDR3 is TGTGCCAGCAGTTCCCCTCTCCGGGACAGAAGGGGTGATGGCTACACCTTC.

The chain carries TRBV4-3 and TRBJ2-1; D is uncertain. The CDR3 has 15 residues. The V gene lost 4 bases and the J gene lost 3 bases, with 13 bases spanning the gap. Per germline, CDR1 LGHNA and CDR2 YSLEER. As DNA, the CDR3 is TGCGCCAGCAGCCCCCGGTCTATCGACTACAATGAGCAGTTCTTC. The encoded protein is CASSPRSIDYNEQFF.

This clonotype was detected many times. This rearrangement joins TRBV7-6 to TRBJ2-7; TRBD1 might be the D (7 bases). The CDR3 loop spans 14 amino acids. Germline V gives CDR1 SGHVS, CDR2 FNYEAQ. Trimming took 5 bases from V and 5 from J, leaving 16 bases between them. The CDR3 here is CASSMRDSGHEQYF. The CDR3 region has the DNA TGTGCCAGCAGCATGCGGGACAGTGGCCACGAGCAGTACTTC.